The sequence of this T cell receptor beta chain was determined in a study of blood T cell repertoires in COVID-19. Profiling relied on immunoSEQ multiplex PCR, and the TCRdb table lists in-frame clones only, not all of them. The sample consists of approximately 13,000 clones, more than 65% of them appearing once. The receptor was isolated from a human donor in a cohort sampled during active COVID-19. Sequenced input: peripheral blood.

DNA for the CDR3: TGTGCCAGCAGTTTACAGGGTAGGGAGGACGAGCAGTACTTC. Amino acid sequence: CASSLQGREDEQYF. The chain combines TRBV27 with TRBJ2-7; possible D gene TRBD2, 6 bases. The CDR3 loop spans 14 amino acids. V shed 2 bases and J shed 5 bases, with 13 bases lying between them. Germline CDR1 and CDR2: MNHEY and SMNVEV (reference sequence).